What follows are 29 T cell receptor beta chains derived from one specimen sequenced in a study of blood T cell repertoires in COVID-19. Libraries were prepared by immunoSEQ multiplex PCR; TCRdb keeps only in-frame clonotypes and omits some of them. The sample has around 240,000 clones; 65% to 90% are singletons. Sequenced material: peripheral blood. The source is a woman in her 40s who had recovered from COVID-19.

This chain connects TRBV9 to TRBJ1-2; tentative D call: TRBD1 (5 bases). Germline lookup yields CDR1 SGDLS and CDR2 YYNGEE. CDR3 length: 12 residues. The V gene lost 0 bases and the J gene lost 5 bases, with 5 bases spanning the gap. In nucleotides, the CDR3 is TGTGCCAGCAGCGTAGGACAGTATGGCTACACCTTC. The encoded protein is CASSVGQYGYTF.

This clone occurred once. V is TRBV7-8 and J is TRBJ1-3; D possibly corresponds to TRBD1 (6 bases). The CDR3 runs 14 residues. V was cut by 5 bases and J by 2 bases, with 10 bases left in between. In germline, CDR1 is SGHVS, CDR2 FQNEAQ. The CDR3 DNA follows: TGTGCCAGCAGCCCCGGGACAACTGGAAACACCATATATTTT. It codes for CASSPGTTGNTIYF.

V gene TRBV6-6 combines with J gene TRBJ1-3; 7 bases are shared with TRBD1. The CDR3 spans 14 residues. Per germline, CDR1 MNHNY and CDR2 SVGAGI (reference sequence). V trimming: 7 bases; J trimming: 4 bases; junction bases outside the gene matches: 7. In nucleotides, the CDR3 is TGTGCCAGCATCAAATCGGACAGGGGAAACACCATATATTTT. Protein: CASIKSDRGNTIYF.

The sample holds one count of this clone. CDR3 nucleotides: TGTGCCAGCAGTGATCAACGGGTGAACACCGGGGAGCTGTTTTTT. This translates into CASSDQRVNTGELFF. The rearrangement joins TRBV5-5 to TRBJ2-2; D remains unclear. This CDR3 is 15 amino acids long. Germline-derived CDR1 and CDR2 are SGHKS and YYEKEE (reference sequence). Trimming took 5 bases from V and 1 from J, leaving 12 bases between them.

The chain couples TRBV18 to TRBJ2-7; 8 bases fit TRBD1. V shed 6 bases and J 6 bases; nucleotides not matched to a gene: 4. This CDR3 has 12 amino acids. The germline V gene encodes CDR1 KGHSH and CDR2 LQKENI. CDR3 sequence reads: CASSPGTGEQYF. The CDR3 bases are TGTGCCAGCTCCCCAGGGACAGGCGAGCAGTACTTC.

The chain recombines TRBV29-1 with TRBJ2-4; 9 nucleotides line up with TRBD2. This CDR3 is built from 15 residues. The junction had 4 bases not matched to a gene; V was cut back by 3 bases and J by 1 base. CDR1 and CDR2 (germline): SQVTM, ANQGSEA. The CDR3 reads CSVDGLAGAKNIQYF. The CDR3 DNA reads TGCAGCGTTGACGGCCTAGCGGGGGCCAAAAACATTCAGTACTTC.

The rearrangement links TRBV11-3 to TRBJ2-3, with 15 bases identical to TRBD2. The CDR3 consists of 17 residues. CDR1 SGHNT and CDR2 YENEEA come from the germline V gene. The V gene end was trimmed by 3 bases and the J gene end by 3 bases; junction bases not matched to a gene: 4. The CDR3 bases are TGTGCCAGCAGCTTCGGACTAGCGGGGGGGCAGACAGATACGCAGTATTTT. This encodes CASSFGLAGGQTDTQYF.

The V and J genes are TRBV28 and TRBJ2-7; TRBD1 matches at 9 bases. The CDR3 is made up of 18 amino acids. Per germline, CDR1 MDHEN and CDR2 SYDVKM. V lost 2 bases, J lost 2 bases, and 13 bases stayed unmatched. CDR3 sequence: CASSLIDGRTGVAYEQYF. CDR3 DNA: TGTGCCAGCAGTTTAATCGACGGAAGGACAGGGGTCGCCTACGAGCAGTACTTC.

This rearrangement joins TRBV21-1 to TRBJ1-5. TRBV21-1 is tagged as a pseudogene. This CDR3 is built from 16 residues. This chain's CDR3 is CASSNSIRYSNQPQHF. The CDR3, as DNA: TGTGCCAGCAGCAATTCTATCCGATATAGCAATCAGCCCCAGCATTTT.

This chain links TRBV29-1 with TRBJ1-4; 7 bases align to TRBD1. CDR1 and CDR2 (germline): SQVTM, ANQGSEA. There are 12 residues in the CDR3. With 5 bases clipped from V and 3 bases from J, the junction kept 0 bases outside the gene matches. The CDR3: CSVQGANEKLFF. The CDR3 DNA follows: TGCAGCGTTCAGGGGGCTAATGAAAAACTGTTTTTT.

The chain joins TRBV11-2 to TRBJ2-2, with TRBD1 as a possible D gene (5 bases). There are 17 residues in the CDR3. Germline-derived CDR1 and CDR2 are SGHAT and FQNNGV. Trimming pared 6 bases from V and 1 base from J, leaving 18 bases between. The DNA of the CDR3 is TGTGCCAGCAGTTCTACCGTGTTACAGGTGAACACCGGGGAGCTGTTTTTT. Its translation: CASSSTVLQVNTGELFF.

J is TRBJ1-1 and V is TRBV6-6; no clear D gene. CDR3 size: 10 residues. V lost 8 bases, J lost 6 bases, and 7 bases lay in between. CDR1 is MNHNY and CDR2 is SVGAGI in the germline V gene (reference sequence). CDR3 DNA: TGTGCCAGCTCGAGGGCTGAAGCTTTCTTT. Translation: CASSRAEAFF.

The gene calls are TRBV25-1 and TRBJ2-2; 10 bases match TRBD1. Germline V gene sequence: CDR1 MGHDK, CDR2 SYGVNS. The CDR3 spans 14 residues. The V segment lost 6 bases and the J segment 5 bases; nucleotides outside the gene matches: 3. The CDR3 here is CASRTGGWTGELFF. The CDR3 bases are TGTGCCAGCAGGACAGGGGGCTGGACCGGGGAGCTGTTTTTT.

This clone has just a few counts. V gene TRBV9 combines with J gene TRBJ2-5; 11 bases fit TRBD2. The germline V gene has CDR1 SGDLS and CDR2 YYNGEE. CDR3 length: 17 amino acids. V was pared by 0 bases and J by 2 bases, with 6 bases of the junction left unmatched. CDR3 DNA sequence: TGTGCCAGCAGCGTAGGTGTAGCGGGGGGGCCACAAGAGACCCAGTACTTC. Translation gives CASSVGVAGGPQETQYF.

V and J are TRBV5-8 and TRBJ2-3; no definite D call. Germline V CDR1 and CDR2: SGHTS, YDEGEE. V shed 0 bases and J shed 4 bases, with 9 bases lying between them. The CDR3 length is 14 residues. The CDR3 sequence: CASSLVGSSDTQYF. Here the CDR3 DNA reads TGTGCCAGCAGCTTGGTTGGCAGTTCAGATACGCAGTATTTT.

The CDR3 nucleotides read TGTGCCAGCAGTTTACAGGGGGACACTGAAGCTTTCTTT. As protein: CASSLQGDTEAFF. V gene TRBV28 combines with J gene TRBJ1-1; TRBD1 agrees at 7 bases. CDR1 MDHEN and CDR2 SYDVKM come from the germline V gene. V dropped 2 bases and J dropped 3; count of bases not matched to a gene: 0. The CDR3 is made up of 13 amino acids.

The chain couples TRBV10-3 to TRBJ1-5; D is unclear. Trimming left V 11 bases short and J 4 bases short, with 18 bases between. The V gene's germline CDR1 is ENHRY and CDR2 SYGVKD. The CDR3 spans 14 residues. CDR3 nucleotide sequence: TGTGCCTCGGCATTTGGGGAGCTTAATCAGCCCCAGCATTTT. Its translation is CASAFGELNQPQHF.

The chain joins TRBV27 to TRBJ2-5, with TRBD1 matching over 8 bases. The germline CDR1 and CDR2 sequences are MNHEY and SMNVEV (reference sequence). V lost 5 bases to trimming and J lost 4 bases; unmatched junction nucleotides: 9. The CDR3 covers 15 residues. The chain's CDR3 is CASSRTSTGVETQYF. The DNA of the CDR3 is TGTGCCAGCAGTAGAACCTCGACAGGGGTAGAGACCCAGTACTTC.

The chain links TRBV29-1 to TRBJ1-5; TRBD1 aligns across 9 bases. V lost 4 bases, J lost 4 bases, and 5 bases stayed unmatched. The CDR3 consists of 14 residues. The germline CDR1 and CDR2 sequences are SQVTM and ANQGSEA. CDR3: CSVGVGTGNQPQHF. The CDR3 DNA reads as TGCAGCGTTGGGGTTGGGACAGGGAATCAGCCCCAGCATTTT.

In DNA, the CDR3 is TGTGCCAGCAGCCAGACTAGCGGGGGGGCCGGTACGCAGTATTTT. It specifies CASSQTSGGAGTQYF. This chain uses TRBV3-1 (or the pseudogene TRBV3-2) with TRBJ2-3, with 14 bases identical to TRBD2. Trimming took 3 bases from V and 8 from J; bases not matched to a gene: 4. The CDR3 totals 15 residues. Germline assignment: CDR1 LGHDT and CDR2 YNNKEL (reference sequence).

V gene TRBV4-2 combines with J gene TRBJ2-1, with D perhaps matching TRBD2 (6 bases). CDR3 size: 16 residues. Between the trimmed V and J ends, which lost 4 bases and 4 bases, there was a span of 17 bases. In germline, CDR1 is LGHNA, CDR2 YNFKEQ. CDR3 amino acids: CASSPNPSRGYNEQFF. CDR3 sequence (DNA): TGTGCCAGCAGCCCCAACCCTTCCCGGGGGTACAATGAGCAGTTCTTC.

This clone has just one count. This rearrangement joins TRBV21-1 to TRBJ2-7; the table's D call of TRBD2 was not tested on the DNA. TRBV21-1 is shown as a pseudogene. The CDR3 sequence is 17 residues long. The CDR3 is CASSKIAVGGVPYEQYF. In DNA form, the CDR3 reads TGTGCCAGCAGCAAAATAGCGGTCGGCGGGGTCCCATACGAGCAGTACTTC.

This clone has a single count. The DNA for the CDR3 is TGTGCCAGTAGTATAAACGGGGGGGACACAGATACGCAGTATTTT. Translated: CASSINGGDTDTQYF. The J gene is TRBJ2-3, the V gene TRBV19, with 8 bases lining up with TRBD2. The CDR3 has 15 amino acids. V shed 2 bases and J 2 bases; nucleotides not matched to a gene: 3. The germline V gene encodes CDR1 LNHDA and CDR2 SQIVND (reference sequence). The whole variable domain, remainder taken from reference TRBV19 and TRBJ2-3, is DGGITQSPKYLFRKEGQNVTLSCEQNLNHDAMYWYRQDPGQGLRLIYYSQIVNDFQKGDIAEGYSVSREKKESFPLTVTSAQKNPTAFYLCASSINGGDTDTQYFGPGTRLTVL.

J is TRBJ1-1 and V is TRBV12-3 or TRBV12-4; TRBD1 matches at 7 bases. J lost 7 bases, V lost 3 bases, and 5 bases had no gene match. This CDR3 has 13 amino acids. The CDR3 reads CASSFSGQIEAFF. In DNA, the CDR3 is TGTGCCAGCAGTTTTTCGGGACAGATTGAAGCTTTCTTT.

The chain combines TRBV2 with TRBJ1-5, with 7 bases aligning to TRBD1. J was trimmed by 0 bases and V by 6 bases; bases with no gene match: 2. This CDR3 has 14 amino acids. In germline, CDR1 is SNHLY, CDR2 FYNNEI. The CDR3 nucleotides read TGTGCCAGCAGGAGGGACAGTAGCAATCAGCCCCAGCATTTT. This codes for CASRRDSSNQPQHF.

Here the CDR3 DNA reads TGTGCCAGGGGGGGACAAGAGACCCAGTACTTC. Its translation: CARGGQETQYF. The chain employs TRBV21-1 and TRBJ2-5; the table's D call, TRBD2, has no DNA check behind it. TRBV21-1 is a recognized pseudogene. The CDR3 runs to 11 residues.

V gene TRBV3-1 (or the pseudogene TRBV3-2) combines with J gene TRBJ2-2, with no clear D. The V and J ends lost 0 bases and 1 base respectively, with 9 bases between them. Germline V CDR1 and CDR2: LGHDT, YNNKEL (reference sequence). The CDR3 length is 16 residues. The DNA for the CDR3 is TGTGCCAGCAGCCAAGAGTCCGTCGGGAACACCGGGGAGCTGTTTTTT. Translated: CASSQESVGNTGELFF.

This clone was observed once. The chain uses TRBV10-3 and TRBJ2-7, with TRBD1 matching 9 bases. J gave up 6 bases and V 3 bases, and 6 bases lay outside the gene matches. CDR3 length: 14 residues. Germline CDR1 and CDR2: ENHRY and SYGVKD. CDR3 nucleotides: TGTGCCATCAGTGACGGGGACAGGGTTTTCGAGCAGTACTTC. Translated: CAISDGDRVFEQYF.

This chain connects TRBV19 to TRBJ1-4; 9 bases map to TRBD1. Losses at the gene ends were 2 bases for V and 5 bases for J; bases not matched to a gene: 6. Germline CDR1 LNHDA, CDR2 SQIVND (reference sequence). The CDR3 totals 16 residues. CDR3 nucleotide sequence: TGTGCCAGTAGTATACTTCCGGGGACAGGGAATGAAAAACTGTTTTTT. Translating gives CASSILPGTGNEKLFF.